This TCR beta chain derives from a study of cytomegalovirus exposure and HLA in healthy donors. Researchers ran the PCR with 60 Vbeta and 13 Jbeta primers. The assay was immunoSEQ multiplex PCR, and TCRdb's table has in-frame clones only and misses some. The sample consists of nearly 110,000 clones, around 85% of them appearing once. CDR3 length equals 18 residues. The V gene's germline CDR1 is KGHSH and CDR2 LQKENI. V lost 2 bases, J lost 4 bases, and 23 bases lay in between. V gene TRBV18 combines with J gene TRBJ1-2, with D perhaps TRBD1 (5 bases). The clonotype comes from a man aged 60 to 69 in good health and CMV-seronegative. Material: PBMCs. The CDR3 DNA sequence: TGTGCCAGCTCACCAAGGTCGGGGGGGGTCGACTCCTTCTATGGCTACACCTTC. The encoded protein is CASSPRSGGVDSFYGYTF.